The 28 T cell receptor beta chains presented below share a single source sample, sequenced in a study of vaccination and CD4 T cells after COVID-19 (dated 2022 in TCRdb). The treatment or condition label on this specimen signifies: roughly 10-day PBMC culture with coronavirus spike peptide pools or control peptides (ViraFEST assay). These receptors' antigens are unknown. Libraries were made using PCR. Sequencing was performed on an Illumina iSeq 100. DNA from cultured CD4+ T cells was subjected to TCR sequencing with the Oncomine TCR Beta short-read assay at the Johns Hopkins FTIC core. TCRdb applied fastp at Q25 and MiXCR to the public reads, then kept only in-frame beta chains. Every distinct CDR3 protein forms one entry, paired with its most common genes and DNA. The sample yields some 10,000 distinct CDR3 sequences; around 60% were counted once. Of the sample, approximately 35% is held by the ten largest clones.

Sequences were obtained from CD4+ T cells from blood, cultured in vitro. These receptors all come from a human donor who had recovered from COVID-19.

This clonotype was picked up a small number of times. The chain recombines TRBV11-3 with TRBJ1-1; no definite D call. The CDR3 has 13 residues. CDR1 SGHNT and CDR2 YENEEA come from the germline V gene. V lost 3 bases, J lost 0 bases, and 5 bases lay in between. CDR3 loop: CASSFWLNTEAFF. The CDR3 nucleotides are TGTGCCAGCAGCTTCTGGCTGAACACTGAAGCTTTCTTT.

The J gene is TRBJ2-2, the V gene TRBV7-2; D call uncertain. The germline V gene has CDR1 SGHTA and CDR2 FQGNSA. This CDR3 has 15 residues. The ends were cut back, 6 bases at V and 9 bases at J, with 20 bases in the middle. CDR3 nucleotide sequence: TGTGCCAGCAGTCTACTTGACTTCTCACCCAGGGAGCTGTTTTTT. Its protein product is CASSLLDFSPRELFF.

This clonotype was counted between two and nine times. Written as DNA, the CDR3 is TGTGCCAGTAGTATGGCAGTGAGTTCCTATGGCTACACCTTC. The encoded protein is CASSMAVSSYGYTF. J is TRBJ1-2 and V is TRBV19; no firm D call. Germline CDR1 and CDR2: LNHDA and SQIVND (reference sequence). V lost 3 bases to trimming and J lost 4 bases, with 12 bases between them. There are 14 residues in the CDR3.

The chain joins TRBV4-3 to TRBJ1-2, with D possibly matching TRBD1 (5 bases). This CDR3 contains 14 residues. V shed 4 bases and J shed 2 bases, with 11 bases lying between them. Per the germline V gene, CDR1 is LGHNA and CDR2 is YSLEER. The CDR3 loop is CASSPLGGNYGYTF. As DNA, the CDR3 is TGCGCCAGCAGCCCCCTGGGGGGGAACTATGGCTACACCTTC.

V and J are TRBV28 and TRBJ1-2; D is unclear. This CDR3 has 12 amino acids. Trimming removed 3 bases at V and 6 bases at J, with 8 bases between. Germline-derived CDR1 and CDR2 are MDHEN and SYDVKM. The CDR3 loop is CASSFRENGYTF. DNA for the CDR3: TGTGCCAGCAGTTTTCGAGAGAATGGCTACACCTTC.

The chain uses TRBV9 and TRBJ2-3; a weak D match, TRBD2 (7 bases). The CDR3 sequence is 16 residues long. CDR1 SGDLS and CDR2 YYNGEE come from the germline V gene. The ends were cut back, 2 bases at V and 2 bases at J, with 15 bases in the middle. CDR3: CASSVRGAINTDTQYF. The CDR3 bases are TGTGCCAGCAGCGTTCGGGGGGCCATTAACACAGATACGCAGTATTTT.

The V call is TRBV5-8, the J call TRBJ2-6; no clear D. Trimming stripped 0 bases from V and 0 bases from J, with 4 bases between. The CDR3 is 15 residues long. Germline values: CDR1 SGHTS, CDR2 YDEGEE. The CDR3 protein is CASSLVVSGANVLTF. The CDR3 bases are TGTGCCAGCAGCTTGGTGGTCTCTGGGGCCAACGTCCTGACTTTC.

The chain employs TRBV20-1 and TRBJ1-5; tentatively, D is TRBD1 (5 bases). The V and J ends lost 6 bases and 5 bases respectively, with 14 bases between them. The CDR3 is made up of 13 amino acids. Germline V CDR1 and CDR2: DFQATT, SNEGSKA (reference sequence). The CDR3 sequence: CSARGERDQPQHF. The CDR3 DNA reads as TGCAGTGCCCGGGGGGAGAGGGATCAGCCCCAGCATTTT.

The CDR3 reads CASSYGGTGSYEQYF. In DNA form, the CDR3 reads TGTGCCAGCAGCTATGGGGGGACAGGGAGCTACGAGCAGTACTTC. The V and J genes are TRBV7-2 and TRBJ2-7; 9 bases map to TRBD1. V shed 4 bases and J 3 bases; nucleotides not matched to a gene: 7. Per the germline V gene, CDR1 is SGHTA and CDR2 is FQGNSA. The CDR3 length is 15 residues.

The CDR3 DNA reads as TGTGCCAGCAGTATAGGGGGCGCGATGAACACTGAAGCTTTCTTT. Translation gives CASSIGGAMNTEAFF. The chain links TRBV28 to TRBJ1-1, with 7 bases lining up with TRBD1. The germline V gene has CDR1 MDHEN and CDR2 SYDVKM. The CDR3 is 15 amino acids. J gave up 0 bases and V 5 bases, and 6 bases lay outside the gene matches.

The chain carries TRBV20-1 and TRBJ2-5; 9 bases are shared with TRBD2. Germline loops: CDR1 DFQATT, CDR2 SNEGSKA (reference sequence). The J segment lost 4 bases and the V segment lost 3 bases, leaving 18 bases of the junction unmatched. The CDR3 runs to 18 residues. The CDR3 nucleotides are TGCAGTGCTAGGTTCTGGAATAGCGGGAGCGGTCGGCGAGAGACCCAGTACTTC. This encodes CSARFWNSGSGRRETQYF.

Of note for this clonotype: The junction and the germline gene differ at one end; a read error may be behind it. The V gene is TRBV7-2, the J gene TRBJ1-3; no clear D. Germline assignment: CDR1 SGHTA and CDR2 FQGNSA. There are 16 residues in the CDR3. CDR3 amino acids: CASSLAPGSSGNTIYF. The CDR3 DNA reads TGTGCCAGCAGTTTAGCCCCCGGGAGCTCTGGAAACACCATATATTTT. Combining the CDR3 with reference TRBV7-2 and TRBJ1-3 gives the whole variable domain GAGVSQSPSNKVTEKGKDVELRCDPISGHTALYWYRQSLGQGLEFLIYFQGNSAPDKSGLPSDRFSAERTGGSVSTLTIQRTQQEDSAVYLCASSLAPGSSGNTIYFGEGSWLTVV.

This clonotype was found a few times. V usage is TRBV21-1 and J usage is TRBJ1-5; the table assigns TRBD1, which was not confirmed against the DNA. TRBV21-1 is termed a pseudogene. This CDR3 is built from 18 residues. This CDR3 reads CASSKVASTGGARQPQHF. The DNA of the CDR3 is TGTGCCAGCAGCAAAGTCGCCTCGACAGGGGGCGCTCGTCAGCCCCAGCATTTT.

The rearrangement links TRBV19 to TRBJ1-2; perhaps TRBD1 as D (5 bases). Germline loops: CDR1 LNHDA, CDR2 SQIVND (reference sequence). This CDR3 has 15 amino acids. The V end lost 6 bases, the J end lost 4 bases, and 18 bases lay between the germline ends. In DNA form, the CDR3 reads TGTGCCAGTAGCCAGTCGGGGCAGGGCTCCTATGGCTACACCTTC. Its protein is CASSQSGQGSYGYTF.

In nucleotides, the CDR3 is TGTGCCAGCACTGAGGGACGAAGTGGATCACCCCTCCACTTT. This translates into CASTEGRSGSPLHF. The rearrangement joins TRBV6-1 to TRBJ1-6, with D perhaps matching TRBD1 (5 bases). Per germline, CDR1 MNHNS and CDR2 SASEGT. V shed 7 bases and J shed 10 bases, with 17 bases lying between them. CDR3 length: 14 amino acids.

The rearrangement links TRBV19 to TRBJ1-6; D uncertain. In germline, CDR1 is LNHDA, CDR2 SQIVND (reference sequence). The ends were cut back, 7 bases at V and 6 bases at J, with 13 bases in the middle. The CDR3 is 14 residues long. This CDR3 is CASTLSPGNSPLHF. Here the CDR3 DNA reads TGTGCCAGTACCCTATCTCCGGGTAATTCACCCCTCCACTTT.

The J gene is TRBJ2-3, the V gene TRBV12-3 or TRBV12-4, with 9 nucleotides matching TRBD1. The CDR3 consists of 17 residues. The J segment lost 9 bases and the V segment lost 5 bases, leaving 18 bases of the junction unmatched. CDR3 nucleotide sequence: TGTGCCAGCAGTCCCGGGAAACAGGGGGCCCTGGGTCTCACGCAGTATTTT. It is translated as CASSPGKQGALGLTQYF.

The CDR3 loop is CASSWDRGTEAFF. The CDR3 region has the DNA TGTGCCAGCAGCTGGGACAGGGGCACTGAAGCTTTCTTT. V and J are TRBV6-1 and TRBJ1-1; 10 bases match TRBD1. V was pared by 6 bases and J by 4 bases, with 2 bases of the junction left unmatched. Germline assignment: CDR1 MNHNS and CDR2 SASEGT. CDR3 size: 13 residues.

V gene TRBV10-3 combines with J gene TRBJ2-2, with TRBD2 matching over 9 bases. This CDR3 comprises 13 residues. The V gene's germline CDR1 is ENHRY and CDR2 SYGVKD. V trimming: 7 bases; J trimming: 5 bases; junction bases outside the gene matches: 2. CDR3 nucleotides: TGTGCCATCACGGCGGGGGGGACCGGGGAGCTGTTTTTT. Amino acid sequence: CAITAGGTGELFF.

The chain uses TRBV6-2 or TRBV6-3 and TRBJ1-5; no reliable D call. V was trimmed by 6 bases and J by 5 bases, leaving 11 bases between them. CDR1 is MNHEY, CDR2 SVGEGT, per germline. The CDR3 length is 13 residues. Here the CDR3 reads CASRSFGDQPQHF. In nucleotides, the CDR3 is TGTGCCAGCAGGAGCTTTGGGGATCAGCCCCAGCATTTT.

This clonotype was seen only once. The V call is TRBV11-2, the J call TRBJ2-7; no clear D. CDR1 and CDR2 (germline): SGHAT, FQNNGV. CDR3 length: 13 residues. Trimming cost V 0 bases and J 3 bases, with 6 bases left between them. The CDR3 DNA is TGTGCCAGCAGCTTAGATCTCCGCTACGAGCAGTACTTC. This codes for CASSLDLRYEQYF.

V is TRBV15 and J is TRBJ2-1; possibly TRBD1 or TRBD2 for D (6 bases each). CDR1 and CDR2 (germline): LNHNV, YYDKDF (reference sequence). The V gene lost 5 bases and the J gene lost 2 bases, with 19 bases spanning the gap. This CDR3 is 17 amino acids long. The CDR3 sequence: CATSHGGGSTTYNEQFF. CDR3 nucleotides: TGTGCCACCAGCCACGGAGGGGGATCCACCACCTACAATGAGCAGTTCTTC. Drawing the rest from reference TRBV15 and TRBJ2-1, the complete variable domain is DAMVIQNPRYQVTQFGKPVTLSCSQTLNHNVMYWYQQKSSQAPKLLFHYYDKDFNNEADTPDNFQSRRPNTSFCFLDIRSPGLGDTAMYLCATSHGGGSTTYNEQFFGPGTRLTVL.

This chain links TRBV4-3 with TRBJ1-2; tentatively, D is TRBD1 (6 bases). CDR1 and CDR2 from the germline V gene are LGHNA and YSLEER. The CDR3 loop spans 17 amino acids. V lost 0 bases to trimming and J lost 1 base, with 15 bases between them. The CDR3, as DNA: TGCGCCAGCAGCCAAGAGCGGGCGGGGGCCCTTAACTATGGCTACACCTTC. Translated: CASSQERAGALNYGYTF.

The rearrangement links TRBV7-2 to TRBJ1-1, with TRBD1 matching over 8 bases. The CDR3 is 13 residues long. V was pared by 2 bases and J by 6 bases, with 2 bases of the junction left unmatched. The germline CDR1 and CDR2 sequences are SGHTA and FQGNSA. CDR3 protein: CASSLQGASEAFF. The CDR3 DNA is TGTGCCAGCAGCTTACAGGGGGCCTCTGAAGCTTTCTTT. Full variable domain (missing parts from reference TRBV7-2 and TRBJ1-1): GAGVSQSPSNKVTEKGKDVELRCDPISGHTALYWYRQSLGQGLEFLIYFQGNSAPDKSGLPSDRFSAERTGGSVSTLTIQRTQQEDSAVYLCASSLQGASEAFFGQGTRLTVV.

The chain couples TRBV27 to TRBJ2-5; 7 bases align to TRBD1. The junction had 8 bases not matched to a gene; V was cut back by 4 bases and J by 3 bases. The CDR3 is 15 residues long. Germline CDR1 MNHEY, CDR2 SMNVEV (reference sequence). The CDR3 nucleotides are TGTGCCAGCAGTTCCAGGCAGGGGGTCGAAGAGACCCAGTACTTC. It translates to CASSSRQGVEETQYF.

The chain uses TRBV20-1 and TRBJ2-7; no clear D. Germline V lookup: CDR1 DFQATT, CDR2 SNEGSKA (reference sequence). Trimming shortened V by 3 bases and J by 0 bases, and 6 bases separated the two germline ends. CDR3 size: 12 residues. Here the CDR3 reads CSASRYSYEQYF. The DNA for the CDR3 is TGCAGTGCTAGTAGGTACTCCTACGAGCAGTACTTC.

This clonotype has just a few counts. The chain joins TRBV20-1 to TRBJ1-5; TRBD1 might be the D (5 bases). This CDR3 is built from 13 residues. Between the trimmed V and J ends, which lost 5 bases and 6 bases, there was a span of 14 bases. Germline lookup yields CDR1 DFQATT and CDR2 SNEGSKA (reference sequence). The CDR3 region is CSAGTLGLQPQHF. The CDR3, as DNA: TGCAGTGCTGGGACGTTGGGGCTTCAGCCCCAGCATTTT.

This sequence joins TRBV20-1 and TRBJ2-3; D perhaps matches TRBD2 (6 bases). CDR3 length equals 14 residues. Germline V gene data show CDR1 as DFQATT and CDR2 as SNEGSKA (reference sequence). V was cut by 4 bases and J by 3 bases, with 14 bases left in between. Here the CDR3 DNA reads TGCAGTGCTAAGAACGGAGGGCCGACAGATACGCAGTATTTT. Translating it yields CSAKNGGPTDTQYF.